Reported below is one TCR beta chain. Some clones are missing from TCRdb's copy, which holds only in-frame ones; the method was immunoSEQ multiplex PCR. The sample contains 300,000 to 350,000 clones, around 87% of which appear only once. Germline V CDR1 and CDR2: LNHDA, SQIVND (reference sequence). V lost 3 bases, J lost 5 bases, and 5 bases stayed unmatched. This CDR3 comprises 15 residues. This sample is drawn from a study of blood T cell repertoires in COVID-19. Grouping used clinical history reported by participants in a survey and questionnaire. The TCR originated in a woman between 18 and 30 years old with acute COVID-19. Sequencing was performed on PBMCs or T cells enriched from blood (not recorded which). The chain uses TRBV19 and TRBJ2-2, with TRBD2 matching 8 bases. The DNA for the CDR3 is TGTGCCAGTAGTATTCTAGCGGGCACAACCGGGGAGCTGTTTTTT. Amino acid sequence: CASSILAGTTGELFF.